This T cell receptor (beta chain) was found in a study of OX40 agonist ivuxolimab in advanced cancers. Blood specimens came from baseline, cycle 4 day 1, and cycle 7 day 1. Trimming took 1 base from V and 0 from J, leaving 7 bases between them. CDR3 size: 15 residues. Germline V gives CDR1 MGHRA, CDR2 YSYEKL. TCRdb's copy holds only in-frame clones and misses some; the assay was immunoSEQ multiplex PCR. This sample has 65,000 to 70,000 clones; 80% to 85% occur once, and the top ten carry about 2.1%. The chain employs TRBV4-1 and TRBJ2-1; no definite D call. The sample consisted of CD4+ or CD8+ T cells sorted from blood, taken in a trial of the OX40 agonist ivuxolimab. This TCR came from an adult with an advanced solid tumor such as melanoma, head and neck, liver or kidney cancer. The CDR3 sequence: CASSQVLISYNEQFF. The DNA for the CDR3 is TGCGCCAGCAGCCAAGTTCTGATCTCCTACAATGAGCAGTTCTTC.